A selection of T cell receptor beta chains follows, all from one sample in a study of T cells and copy number aberrations in small-cell lung cancer. Data came from immunoSEQ multiplex PCR; TCRdb stores just in-frame clones and leaves some out. This sample has about 450 clones, with approximately 83% found just once. Sequenced: tumor tissue. These receptors all come from an older woman with small cell lung cancer. Each CDR3 is given with its conserved first and last residue. A D gene is named only where the DNA matches it firmly. The size entry is marked missing in some rows and otherwise reads once, few, many or a size class.

CDR3nt | CDR3aa | j_gene | len | v_gene | d_gene | abundance
TGTGCCAGCAAGGACGGCTTACCGAACACCGGGGAGCTGTTTTTT | CASKDGLPNTGELFF | TRBJ2-2 | 15 | TRBV6-1 | - | -
TGTGCCAGCAGTTACTTGGGGGAGTACAATGAGCAGTTCTTC | CASSYLGEYNEQFF | TRBJ2-1 | 14 | TRBV6-6 | - | few
TGTGCCAGGCCTGACCCGGGACCTTGTAGGAATGGCTACACCTTC | CARPDPGPCRNGYTF | TRBJ1-2 | 15 | TRBV27 | - | -
TGTGCCAGTAGTATAACACTAATCAGCAATCAGCCCCAGCATTTT | CASSITLISNQPQHF | TRBJ1-5 | 15 | TRBV19 | - | -
TGTGCCAGTAGGCTAGCGGGGGGGCAGAATGAGCAGTTCTTC | CASRLAGGQNEQFF | TRBJ2-1 | 14 | TRBV19 | TRBD2 | -
TGCGCCAGCAGGGAACCCGCGACAGGCACCAATTCACCCCTCCACTTT | CASREPATGTNSPLHF | TRBJ1-6 | 16 | TRBV5-1 | - | -
TGTGCCAGCAGCATATGGACAGCAAGCGGAAACACCATATATTTT | CASSIWTASGNTIYF | TRBJ1-3 | 15 | TRBV7-2 | - | -
TGTGCCAGCGCCGGGGCATATACTAAAGCTTTCTTT | CASAGAYTKAFF | TRBJ1-1 | 12 | TRBV28 | - | once
TGTGCCAGCAGCTTTGGGGGGAGGATGAATACTGAAGCTTTCTTT | CASSFGGRMNTEAFF | TRBJ1-1 | 15 | TRBV7-9 | - | -
TGTGCCAGCAGCGAAGTAGCGGGGGGCCCTTCCTACAATGAGCAGTTCTTC | CASSEVAGGPSYNEQFF | TRBJ2-1 | 17 | TRBV11-1 | TRBD2 | -
TGCGCCAGCAGCCAAGACAGGGGGCGCTTCTACGAGCAGTACTTC | CASSQDRGRFYEQYF | TRBJ2-7 | 15 | TRBV4-1 | TRBD1 | once
TGCAGCGTGGTGGGACTGAGCACAGATACGCAGTATTTT | CSVVGLSTDTQYF | TRBJ2-3 | 13 | TRBV29-1 | - | -
TGTGCCAGCAGCTTATCGGAGGGACCCCACGAGCAGTACTTC | CASSLSEGPHEQYF | TRBJ2-7 | 14 | TRBV11-2 | - | -
TGTGCCAGCATTAAATCAGGGAGGACTGAAGCTTTCTTT | CASIKSGRTEAFF | TRBJ1-1 | 13 | TRBV28 | - | -
TGCACCAGCAGTGAAGTTCTGGGAGAGACCCAGTACTTC | CTSSEVLGETQYF | TRBJ2-5 | 13 | TRBV10-2 | - | -
TGTGCCACCCTCTATGGGGAGAACACTGAAGCTTTCTTT | CATLYGENTEAFF | TRBJ1-1 | 13 | TRBV6-1 | - | -
TGCGCCAGCAGCCACCCTAAATTAGGGCCGCCCTACGAGCAGTACTTC | CASSHPKLGPPYEQYF | TRBJ2-7 | 16 | TRBV4-1 | - | -
TGTGCCAGCAGTTACTCGGCTAGCAGCTCCTACAATGAGCAGTTCTTC | CASSYSASSSYNEQFF | TRBJ2-1 | 16 | TRBV6-5 | - | -
TGCGCCAGCAGCCAAGATCTTGCACTCGGCAGGATTGAAGCTTTCTTT | CASSQDLALGRIEAFF | TRBJ1-1 | 16 | TRBV4-1 | - | once
TGTGCCAGCAGGGCCGCCGGGTCCTCCCTCCACTTT | CASRAAGSSLHF | TRBJ1-6 | 12 | TRBV6-5 | - | -
TGTGCCAGCAGCGCAGGGGGCCGTATGAACACTGAAGCTTTCTTT | CASSAGGRMNTEAFF | TRBJ1-1 | 15 | TRBV7-9 | TRBD1 | few
TGTGCCAGCAGCTTATTCGGCACTGAAGCTTTCTTT | CASSLFGTEAFF | TRBJ1-1 | 12 | TRBV7-9 | - | -
TGTGCCAGCGGAGGGACAGGGGACTCTTACGAGCAGTACTTC | CASGGTGDSYEQYF | TRBJ2-7 | 14 | TRBV28 | TRBD1 | -
TGCGCCAGCAGTGGACAGGGGGCAGCTTTCTTT | CASSGQGAAFF | TRBJ1-1 | 11 | TRBV10-1 | TRBD1 | -
TGTGCCAGCAGTTTATGGACTAGCGAGGACTACGAGCAGTACTTC | CASSLWTSEDYEQYF | TRBJ2-7 | 15 | TRBV28 | TRBD2 | once
TGTGCCAGCAGTTTGGGCCCGGGTCTTCAAGAGACCCAGTACTTC | CASSLGPGLQETQYF | TRBJ2-5 | 15 | TRBV27 | - | -
TGCGCCAGCAGCCAAATCGACAGGGACTTGTGGGACATTCAGTACTTC | CASSQIDRDLWDIQYF | TRBJ2-4 | 16 | TRBV4-1 | - | -
TGTGCCAGCAGCCTAGACAGGTCGCGGGGCTACACCTTC | CASSLDRSRGYTF | TRBJ1-2 | 13 | TRBV6-5 | - | -
TGTGCCAGCACCAAACAGGGGGCCGATGGCTACACCTTC | CASTKQGADGYTF | TRBJ1-2 | 13 | TRBV6-1 | TRBD1 | -
TGCGCCAGCAGCCAAGTAGGAGAGAACGGTGCCGGCTACACCTTC | CASSQVGENGAGYTF | TRBJ1-2 | 15 | TRBV4-1 | - | few
TGTGCCTTAACACAGGGGAGGGGGTCTGAAGCTTTCTTT | CALTQGRGSEAFF | TRBJ1-1 | 13 | TRBV30 | TRBD1 | few
TGTGCCAGCAGCTTAGCGCTCAGCACAGATACGCAGTATTTT | CASSLALSTDTQYF | TRBJ2-3 | 14 | TRBV7-2 | - | -
TGTGCCAGCAGCACCGGGACAGCCAGCTCCTATAATTCACCCCTCCGCTTT | CASSTGTASSYNSPLRF | TRBJ1-6 | 17 | TRBV5-8 | TRBD1 | once
TGTGCCAGCCGGGGACGTGGGGGGAATTCACCCCTCCACTTT | CASRGRGGNSPLHF | TRBJ1-6 | 14 | TRBV27 | - | -
TGTGCCAGCAGCCAAGATCCAGTAACCGATGATGAAAAACTGTTTTTT | CASSQDPVTDDEKLFF | TRBJ1-4 | 16 | TRBV4-2 | - | few
TGCGCCAGCAGCTTGGTTTCCCTAGCGGGAGGTTACGAGCAGTACTTC | CASSLVSLAGGYEQYF | TRBJ2-7 | 16 | TRBV5-1 | TRBD2 | -
TGTGCCAGCAGTCGCCGGGACAGGGATGATCAGCCCCAGCATTTT | CASSRRDRDDQPQHF | TRBJ1-5 | 15 | TRBV28 | TRBD1 | -
TGTGCCAGCAGTTTATATCCCCTAGCAACAGATACGCAGTATTTT | CASSLYPLATDTQYF | TRBJ2-3 | 15 | TRBV27 | - | few
TGCGCCAGCAGCTCGGGACAGCCAACAACTAATGAAAAACTGTTTTTT | CASSSGQPTTNEKLFF | TRBJ1-4 | 16 | TRBV5-1 | TRBD1 | once
TGTGCCAGCAGCACCGGACTAACTAATGAAAAACTGTTTTTT | CASSTGLTNEKLFF | TRBJ1-4 | 14 | TRBV27 | - | -